Here is one TCR beta chain with its context. TCRdb keeps only in-frame clones here, not all; method: immunoSEQ multiplex PCR. Among about 220,000 clones listed, over 75% were seen once. Between the trimmed V and J ends, which lost 0 bases and 5 bases, there was a span of 11 bases. CDR3 length equals 14 residues. Germline values: CDR1 ENHRY, CDR2 SYGVKD. The data are from a study of blood T cell repertoires in COVID-19. Sequencing was performed on peripheral blood. The chain has TRBV10-3 and TRBJ2-7; TRBD1 might be the D (6 bases). The sequence derives from a human donor in a cohort sampled during active COVID-19. CDR3 region: CAISESTGINEQYF. As DNA, the CDR3 is TGTGCCATCAGTGAGTCCACAGGGATCAACGAGCAGTACTTC.